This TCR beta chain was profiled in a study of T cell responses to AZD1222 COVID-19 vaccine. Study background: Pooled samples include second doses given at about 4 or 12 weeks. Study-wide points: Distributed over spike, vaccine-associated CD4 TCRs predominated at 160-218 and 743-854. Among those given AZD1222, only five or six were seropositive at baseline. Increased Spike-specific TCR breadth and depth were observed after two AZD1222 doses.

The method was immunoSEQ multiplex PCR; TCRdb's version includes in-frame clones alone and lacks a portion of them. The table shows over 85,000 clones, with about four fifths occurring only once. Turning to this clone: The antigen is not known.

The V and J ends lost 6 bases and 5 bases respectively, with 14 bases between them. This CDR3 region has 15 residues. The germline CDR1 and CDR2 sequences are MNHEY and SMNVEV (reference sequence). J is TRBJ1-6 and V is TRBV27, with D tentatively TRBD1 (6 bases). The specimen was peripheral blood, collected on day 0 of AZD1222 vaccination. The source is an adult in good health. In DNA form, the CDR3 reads TGTGCCAGCAGGCCAGGACAGCGAGATAATTCACCCCTCCACTTT. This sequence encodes CASRPGQRDNSPLHF.